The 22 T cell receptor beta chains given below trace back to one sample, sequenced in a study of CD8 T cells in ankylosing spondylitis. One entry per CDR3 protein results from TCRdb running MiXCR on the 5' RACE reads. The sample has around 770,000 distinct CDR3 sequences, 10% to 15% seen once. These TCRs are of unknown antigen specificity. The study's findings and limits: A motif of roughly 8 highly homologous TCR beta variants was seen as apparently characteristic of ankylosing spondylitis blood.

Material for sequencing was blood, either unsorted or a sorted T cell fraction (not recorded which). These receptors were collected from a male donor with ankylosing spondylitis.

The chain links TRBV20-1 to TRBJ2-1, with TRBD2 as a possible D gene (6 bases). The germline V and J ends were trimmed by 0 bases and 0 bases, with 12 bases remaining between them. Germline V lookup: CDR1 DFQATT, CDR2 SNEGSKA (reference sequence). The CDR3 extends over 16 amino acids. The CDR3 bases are TGCAGTGCTAGAGATTATGGGAGGCTCTCCTACAATGAGCAGTTCTTC. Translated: CSARDYGRLSYNEQFF.

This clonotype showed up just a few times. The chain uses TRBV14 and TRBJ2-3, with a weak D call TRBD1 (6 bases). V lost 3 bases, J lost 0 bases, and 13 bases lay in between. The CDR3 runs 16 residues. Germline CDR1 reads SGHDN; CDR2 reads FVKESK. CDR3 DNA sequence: TGTGCCAGCAGCCAGGGGATCGACAGGAGCACAGATACGCAGTATTTT. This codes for CASSQGIDRSTDTQYF.

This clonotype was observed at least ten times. Here the CDR3 reads CSPHQETQYF. The CDR3 DNA reads TGCAGTCCACACCAAGAGACCCAGTACTTC. The chain combines TRBV20-1 with TRBJ2-5; D call uncertain. The germline V gene encodes CDR1 DFQATT and CDR2 SNEGSKA (reference sequence). Trimming took off 8 bases at V and 0 bases at J, with 4 bases between the two ends. This CDR3 contains 10 residues.

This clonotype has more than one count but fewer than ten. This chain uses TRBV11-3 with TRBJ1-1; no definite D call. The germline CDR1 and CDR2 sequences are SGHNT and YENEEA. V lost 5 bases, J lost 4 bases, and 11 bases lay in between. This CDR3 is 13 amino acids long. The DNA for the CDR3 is TGTGCCAGCAGCCGGACTCGTTTCACTGAAGCTTTCTTT. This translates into CASSRTRFTEAFF.

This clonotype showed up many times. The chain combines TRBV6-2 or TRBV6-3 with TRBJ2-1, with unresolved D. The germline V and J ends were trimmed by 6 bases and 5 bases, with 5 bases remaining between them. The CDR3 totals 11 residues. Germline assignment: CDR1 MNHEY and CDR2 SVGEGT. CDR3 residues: CASRVNNEQFF. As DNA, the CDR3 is TGTGCCAGCAGGGTCAACAATGAGCAGTTCTTC.

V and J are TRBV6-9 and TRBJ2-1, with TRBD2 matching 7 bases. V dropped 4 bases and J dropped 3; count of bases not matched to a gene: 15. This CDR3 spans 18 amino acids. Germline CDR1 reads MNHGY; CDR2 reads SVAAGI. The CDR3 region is CASSWGTNPQSFYNEQFF. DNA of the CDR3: TGTGCCAGCAGTTGGGGGACTAATCCTCAAAGTTTCTACAATGAGCAGTTCTTC.

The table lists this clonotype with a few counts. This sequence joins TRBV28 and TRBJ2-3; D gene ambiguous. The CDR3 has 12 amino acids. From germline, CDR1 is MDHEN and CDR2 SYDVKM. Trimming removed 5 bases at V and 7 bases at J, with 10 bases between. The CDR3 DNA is TGTGCCAGCAGTATCTCCATTTATACGCAGTATTTT. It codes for CASSISIYTQYF.

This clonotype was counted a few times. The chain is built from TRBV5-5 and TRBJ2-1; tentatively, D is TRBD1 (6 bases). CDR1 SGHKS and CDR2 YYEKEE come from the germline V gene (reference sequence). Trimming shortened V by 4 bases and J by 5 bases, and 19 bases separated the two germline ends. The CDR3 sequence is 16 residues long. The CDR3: CASSPQRGPGDNEQFF. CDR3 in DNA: TGTGCCAGCAGCCCCCAACGTGGCCCAGGGGACAATGAGCAGTTCTTC.

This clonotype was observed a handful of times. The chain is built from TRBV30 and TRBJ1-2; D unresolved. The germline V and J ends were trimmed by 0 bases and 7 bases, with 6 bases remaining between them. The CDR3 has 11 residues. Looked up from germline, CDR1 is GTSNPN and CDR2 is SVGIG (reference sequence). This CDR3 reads CAWSVEAGYTF. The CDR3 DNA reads TGTGCCTGGAGTGTCGAGGCTGGCTACACCTTC.

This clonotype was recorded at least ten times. The CDR3 loop is CASSYSGELDEQYF. The CDR3 region has the DNA TGTGCCAGCAGTTACTCTGGGGAATTGGACGAGCAGTACTTC. V gene TRBV6-5 combines with J gene TRBJ2-7; no reliable D call. Trimming pared 0 bases from V and 5 bases from J, leaving 11 bases between. CDR3 length: 14 amino acids. Germline CDR1 and CDR2: MNHEY and SVGAGI.

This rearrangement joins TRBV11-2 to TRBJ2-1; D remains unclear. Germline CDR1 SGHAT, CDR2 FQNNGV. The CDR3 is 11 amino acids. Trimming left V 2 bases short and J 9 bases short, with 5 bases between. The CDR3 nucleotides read TGTGCCAGCAGCTTAAGACCTGAGCAGTTCTTC. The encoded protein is CASSLRPEQFF.

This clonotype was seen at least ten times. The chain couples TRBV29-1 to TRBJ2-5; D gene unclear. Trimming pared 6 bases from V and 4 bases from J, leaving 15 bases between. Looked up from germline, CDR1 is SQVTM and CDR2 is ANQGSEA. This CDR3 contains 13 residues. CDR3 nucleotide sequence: TGCAGCGTCGAAACGGCCCCACGAGAGACCCAGTACTTC. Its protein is CSVETAPRETQYF. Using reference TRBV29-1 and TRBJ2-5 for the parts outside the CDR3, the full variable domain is SAVISQKPSRDICQRGTSLTIQCQVDSQVTMMFWYRQQPGQSLTLIATANQGSEATYESGFVIDKFPISRPNLTFSTLTVSNMSPEDSSIYLCSVETAPRETQYFGPGTRLLVL.

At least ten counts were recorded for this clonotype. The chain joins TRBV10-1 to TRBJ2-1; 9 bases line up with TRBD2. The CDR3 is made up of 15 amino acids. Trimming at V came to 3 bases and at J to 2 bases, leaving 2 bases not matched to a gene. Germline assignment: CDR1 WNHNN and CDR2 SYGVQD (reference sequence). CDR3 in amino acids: CASSEGLATYNEQFF. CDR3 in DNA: TGCGCCAGCAGTGAAGGACTAGCGACCTACAATGAGCAGTTCTTC.

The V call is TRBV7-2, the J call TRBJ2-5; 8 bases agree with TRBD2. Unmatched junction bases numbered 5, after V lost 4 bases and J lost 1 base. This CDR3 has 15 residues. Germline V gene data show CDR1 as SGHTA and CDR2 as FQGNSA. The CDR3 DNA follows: TGTGCCAGCAGCTACTCCGGGACTAGCCAAGAGACCCAGTACTTC. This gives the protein CASSYSGTSQETQYF.

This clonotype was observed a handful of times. In DNA, the CDR3 is TGCAGTGCTAGAGATCAGACAGGGAGCGGAGAGACCCAGTACTTC. This sequence encodes CSARDQTGSGETQYF. J is TRBJ2-5 and V is TRBV20-1, with 7 bases lining up with TRBD1. CDR3 length: 15 residues. Per germline, CDR1 DFQATT and CDR2 SNEGSKA (reference sequence). The ends lost 0 bases at V and 4 bases at J; junction bases unmatched: 8.

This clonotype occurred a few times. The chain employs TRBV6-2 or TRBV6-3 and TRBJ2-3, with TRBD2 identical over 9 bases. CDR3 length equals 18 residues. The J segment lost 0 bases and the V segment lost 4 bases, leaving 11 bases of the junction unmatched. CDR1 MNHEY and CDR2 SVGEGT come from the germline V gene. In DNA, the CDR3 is TGTGCCAGCAGTTTCACGACTAGCGGCTACACTAGCACAGATACGCAGTATTTT. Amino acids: CASSFTTSGYTSTDTQYF.

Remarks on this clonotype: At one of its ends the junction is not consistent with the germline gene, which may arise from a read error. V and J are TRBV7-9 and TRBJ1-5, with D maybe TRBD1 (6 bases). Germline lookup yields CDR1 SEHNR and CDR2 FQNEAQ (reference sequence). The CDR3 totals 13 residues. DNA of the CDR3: TGTGCCAGCAGCTACAGGGAGGGTCAGCCCCATCATTTT. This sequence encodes CASSYREGQPHHF.

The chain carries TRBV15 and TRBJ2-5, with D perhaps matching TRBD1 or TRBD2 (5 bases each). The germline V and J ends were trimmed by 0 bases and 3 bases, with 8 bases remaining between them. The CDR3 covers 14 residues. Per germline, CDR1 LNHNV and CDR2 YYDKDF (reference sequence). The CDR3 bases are TGTGCCACCAGCAGAGATCTGGGGGAAGAGACCCAGTACTTC. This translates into CATSRDLGEETQYF.

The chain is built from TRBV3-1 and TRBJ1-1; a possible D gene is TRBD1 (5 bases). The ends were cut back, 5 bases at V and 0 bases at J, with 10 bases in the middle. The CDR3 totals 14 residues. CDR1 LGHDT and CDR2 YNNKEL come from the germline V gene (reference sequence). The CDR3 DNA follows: TGTGCCAGCAGCGTCCAGGGAATGAACACTGAAGCTTTCTTT. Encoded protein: CASSVQGMNTEAFF.

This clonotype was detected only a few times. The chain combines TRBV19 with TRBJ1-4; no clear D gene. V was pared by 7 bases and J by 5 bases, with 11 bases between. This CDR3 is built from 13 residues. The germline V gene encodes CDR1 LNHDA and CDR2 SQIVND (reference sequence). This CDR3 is CASTRTRNEKLFF. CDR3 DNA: TGTGCCAGTACAAGGACCCGAAATGAAAAACTGTTTTTT.

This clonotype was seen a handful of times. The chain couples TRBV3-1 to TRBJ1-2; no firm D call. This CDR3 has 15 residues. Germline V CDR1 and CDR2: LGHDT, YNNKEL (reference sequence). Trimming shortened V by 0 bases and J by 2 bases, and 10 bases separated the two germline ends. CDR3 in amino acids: CASSQDRLRNYGYTF. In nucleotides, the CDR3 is TGTGCCAGCAGCCAAGATCGCTTGCGGAACTATGGCTACACCTTC.

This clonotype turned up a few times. The CDR3 spells CSVEGTGGTGAQYF. CDR3 in DNA: TGCAGCGTTGAAGGGACTGGGGGAACAGGTGCGCAGTATTTT. The gene calls are TRBV29-1 and TRBJ2-3; D tentatively reads TRBD1 or TRBD2 (5 bases each). This CDR3 spans 14 amino acids. V was shortened by 1 base and J by 10 bases, with 18 bases between the two germline ends. CDR1 and CDR2 from the germline V gene are SQVTM and ANQGSEA.